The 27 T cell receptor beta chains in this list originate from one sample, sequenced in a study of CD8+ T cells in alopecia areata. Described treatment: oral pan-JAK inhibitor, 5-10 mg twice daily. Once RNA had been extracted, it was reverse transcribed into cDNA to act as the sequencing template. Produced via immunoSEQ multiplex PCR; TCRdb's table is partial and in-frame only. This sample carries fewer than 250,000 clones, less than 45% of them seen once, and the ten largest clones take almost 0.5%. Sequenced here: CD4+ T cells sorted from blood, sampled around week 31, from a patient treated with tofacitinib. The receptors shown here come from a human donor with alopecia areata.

CDR3 protein: CASSEPGKNIQYF. The CDR3 DNA is TGTGCCAGCAGTGAACCGGGCAAAAACATTCAGTACTTC. The rearrangement uses TRBV25-1 and TRBJ2-4; the D is unclear. Germline assignment: CDR1 MGHDK and CDR2 SYGVNS. The CDR3 consists of 13 residues. Between the trimmed V and J ends, which lost 2 bases and 3 bases, there was a span of 5 bases.

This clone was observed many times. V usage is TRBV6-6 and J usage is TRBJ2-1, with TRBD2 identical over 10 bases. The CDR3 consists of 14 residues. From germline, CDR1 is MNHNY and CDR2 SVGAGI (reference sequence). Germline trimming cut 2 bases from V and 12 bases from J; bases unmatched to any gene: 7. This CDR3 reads CASSYGTSVGMQFF. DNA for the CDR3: TGTGCCAGCAGTTACGGGACTAGCGTAGGTATGCAGTTCTTC.

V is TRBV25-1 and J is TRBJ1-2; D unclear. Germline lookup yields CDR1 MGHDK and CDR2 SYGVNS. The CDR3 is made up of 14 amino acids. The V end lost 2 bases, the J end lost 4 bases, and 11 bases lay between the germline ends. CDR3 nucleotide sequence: TGTGCCAGCAGTGAACCTTATCTAGGCTATGGCTACACCTTC. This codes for CASSEPYLGYGYTF.

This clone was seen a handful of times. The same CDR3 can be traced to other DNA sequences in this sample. CDR3 residues: CASSPSTENYGYTF. In nucleotides, the CDR3 is TGCGCCAGCAGCCCCTCGACAGAGAACTATGGCTACACCTTC. The rearrangement joins TRBV5-1 to TRBJ1-2; perhaps TRBD1 as D (5 bases). The CDR3 sequence is 14 residues long. Trimming stripped 4 bases from V and 2 bases from J, with 12 bases between. CDR1 is SGHRS and CDR2 is YFSETQ in the germline V gene.

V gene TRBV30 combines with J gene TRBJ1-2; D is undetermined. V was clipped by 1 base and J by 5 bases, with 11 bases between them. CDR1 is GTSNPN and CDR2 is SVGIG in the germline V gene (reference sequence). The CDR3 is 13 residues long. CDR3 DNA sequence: TGTGCCTGGAGTGCACTCGATAGTTATGGCTACACCTTC. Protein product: CAWSALDSYGYTF.

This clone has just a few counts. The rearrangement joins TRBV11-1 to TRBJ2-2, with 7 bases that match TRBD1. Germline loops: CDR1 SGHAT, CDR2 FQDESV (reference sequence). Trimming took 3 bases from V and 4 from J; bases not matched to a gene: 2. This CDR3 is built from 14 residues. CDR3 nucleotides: TGTGCCAGCAGCTTGGCAGGGGGCACCGGGGAGCTGTTTTTT. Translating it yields CASSLAGGTGELFF. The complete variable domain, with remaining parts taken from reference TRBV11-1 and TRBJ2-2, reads EAEVAQSPRYKITEKSQAVAFWCDPISGHATLYWYRQILGQGPELLVQFQDESVVDDSQLPKDRFSAERLKGVDSTLKIQPAELGDSAMYLCASSLAGGTGELFFGEGSRLTVL.

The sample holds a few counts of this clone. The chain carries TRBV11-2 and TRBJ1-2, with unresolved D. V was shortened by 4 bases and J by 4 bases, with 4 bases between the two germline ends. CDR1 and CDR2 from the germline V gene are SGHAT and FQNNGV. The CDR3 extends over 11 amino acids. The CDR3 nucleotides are TGTGCCAGCAGCTACGGCTATGGCTACACCTTC. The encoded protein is CASSYGYGYTF.

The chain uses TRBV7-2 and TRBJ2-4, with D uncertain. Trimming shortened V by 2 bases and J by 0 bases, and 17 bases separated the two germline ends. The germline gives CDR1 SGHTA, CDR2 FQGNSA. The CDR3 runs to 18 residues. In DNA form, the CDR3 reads TGTGCCAGCAGCTTAAGGTTTGGCAGTTCTTCAGCCAAAAACATTCAGTACTTC. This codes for CASSLRFGSSSAKNIQYF.

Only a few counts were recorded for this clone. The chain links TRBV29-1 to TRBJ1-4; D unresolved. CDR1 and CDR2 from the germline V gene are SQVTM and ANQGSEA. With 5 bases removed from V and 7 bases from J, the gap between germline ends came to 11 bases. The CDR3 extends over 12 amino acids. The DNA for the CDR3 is TGCAGCGTTTTACCGGGAGGTGAAAAACTGTTTTTT. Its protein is CSVLPGGEKLFF.

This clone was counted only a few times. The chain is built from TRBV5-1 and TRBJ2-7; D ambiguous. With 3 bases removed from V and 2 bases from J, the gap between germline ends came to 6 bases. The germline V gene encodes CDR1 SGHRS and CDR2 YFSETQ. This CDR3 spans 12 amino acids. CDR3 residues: CASSYSTYEQYF. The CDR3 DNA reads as TGCGCCAGCAGCTATAGTACCTACGAGCAGTACTTC. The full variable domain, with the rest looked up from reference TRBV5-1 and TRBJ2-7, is KAGVTQTPRYLIKTRGQQVTLSCSPISGHRSVSWYQQTPGQGLQFLFEYFSETQRNKGNFPGRFSGRQFSNSRSEMNVSTLELGDSALYLCASSYSTYEQYFGPGTRLTVT.

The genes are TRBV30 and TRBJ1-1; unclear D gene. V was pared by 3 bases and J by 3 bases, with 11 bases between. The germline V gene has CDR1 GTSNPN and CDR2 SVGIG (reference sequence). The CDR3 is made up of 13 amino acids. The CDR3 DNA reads TGTGCCTGGAGCAGGAGTATGTACACTGAAGCTTTCTTT. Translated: CAWSRSMYTEAFF.

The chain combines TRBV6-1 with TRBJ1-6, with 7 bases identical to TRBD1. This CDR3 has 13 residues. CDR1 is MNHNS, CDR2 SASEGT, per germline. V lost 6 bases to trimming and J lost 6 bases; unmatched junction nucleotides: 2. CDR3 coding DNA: TGTGCCAGCAGCGGACAGGTTAATTCACCCCTCCACTTT. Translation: CASSGQVNSPLHF.

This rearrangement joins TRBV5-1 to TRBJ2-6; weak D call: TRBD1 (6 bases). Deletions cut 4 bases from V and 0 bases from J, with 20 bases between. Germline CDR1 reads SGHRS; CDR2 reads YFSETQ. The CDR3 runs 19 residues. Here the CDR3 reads CASSPVQQGSRSGANVLTF. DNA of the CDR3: TGCGCCAGCAGCCCCGTCCAACAGGGTTCACGCTCTGGGGCCAACGTCCTGACTTTC.

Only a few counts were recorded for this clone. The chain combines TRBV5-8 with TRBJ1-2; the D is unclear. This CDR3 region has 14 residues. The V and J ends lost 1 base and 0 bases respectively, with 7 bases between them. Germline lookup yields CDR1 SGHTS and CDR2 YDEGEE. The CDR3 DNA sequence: TGTGCCAGCAGCTTGAGAGCCTCTAACTATGGCTACACCTTC. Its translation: CASSLRASNYGYTF.

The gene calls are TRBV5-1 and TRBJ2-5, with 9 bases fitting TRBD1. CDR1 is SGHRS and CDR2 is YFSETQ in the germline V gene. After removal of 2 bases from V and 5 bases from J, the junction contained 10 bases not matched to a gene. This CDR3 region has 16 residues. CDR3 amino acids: CASSFRDRGDRETQYF. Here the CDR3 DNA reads TGCGCCAGCAGCTTCCGCGACAGGGGGGATCGGGAGACCCAGTACTTC.

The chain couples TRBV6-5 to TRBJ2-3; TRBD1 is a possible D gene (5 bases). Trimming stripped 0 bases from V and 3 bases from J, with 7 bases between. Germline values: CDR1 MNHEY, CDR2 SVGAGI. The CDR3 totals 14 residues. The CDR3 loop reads CASSYSPGTDTQYF. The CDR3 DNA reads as TGTGCCAGCAGTTACTCGCCAGGGACAGATACGCAGTATTTT.

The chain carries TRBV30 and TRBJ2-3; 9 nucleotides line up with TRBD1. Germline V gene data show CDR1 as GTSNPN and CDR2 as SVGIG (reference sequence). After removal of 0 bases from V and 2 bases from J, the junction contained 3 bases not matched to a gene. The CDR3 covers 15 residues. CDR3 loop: CAWSVGQGHTDTQYF. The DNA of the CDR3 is TGTGCCTGGAGTGTCGGACAGGGGCACACAGATACGCAGTATTTT.

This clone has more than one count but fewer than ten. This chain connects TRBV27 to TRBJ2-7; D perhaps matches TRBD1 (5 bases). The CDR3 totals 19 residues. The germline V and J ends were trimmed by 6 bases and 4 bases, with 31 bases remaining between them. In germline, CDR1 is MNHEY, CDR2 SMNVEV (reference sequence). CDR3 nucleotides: TGTGCCAGCAGAGTTTATAGGGCAGGGCCATCAAAGGGTTTTTACGAGCAGTACTTC. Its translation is CASRVYRAGPSKGFYEQYF.

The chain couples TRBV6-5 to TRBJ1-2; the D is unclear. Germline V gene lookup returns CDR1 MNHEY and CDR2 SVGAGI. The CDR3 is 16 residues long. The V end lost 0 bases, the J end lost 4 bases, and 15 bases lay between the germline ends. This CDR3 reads CASSYSDYSDLYGYTF. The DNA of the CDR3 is TGTGCCAGCAGTTACTCAGATTACAGTGACCTCTATGGCTACACCTTC.

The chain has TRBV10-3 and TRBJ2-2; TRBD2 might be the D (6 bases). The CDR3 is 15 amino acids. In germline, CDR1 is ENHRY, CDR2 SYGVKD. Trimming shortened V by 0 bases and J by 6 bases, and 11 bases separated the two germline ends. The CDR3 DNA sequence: TGTGCCATCAGTGAGTCGACTAGTTACCCCGGGGAGCTGTTTTTT. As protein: CAISESTSYPGELFF.

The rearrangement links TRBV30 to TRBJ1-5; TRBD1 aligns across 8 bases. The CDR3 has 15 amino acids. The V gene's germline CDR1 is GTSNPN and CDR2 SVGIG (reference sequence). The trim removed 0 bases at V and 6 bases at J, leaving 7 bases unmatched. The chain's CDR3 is CAWSVTGGRFQPQHF. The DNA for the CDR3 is TGTGCCTGGAGTGTCACAGGGGGAAGATTTCAGCCCCAGCATTTT. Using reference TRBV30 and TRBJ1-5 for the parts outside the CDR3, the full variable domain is SQTIHQWPATLVQPVGSPLSLECTVEGTSNPNLYWYRQAAGRGLQLLFYSVGIGQISSEVPQNLSASRPQDRQFILSSKKLLLSDSGFYLCAWSVTGGRFQPQHFGDGTRLSIL.

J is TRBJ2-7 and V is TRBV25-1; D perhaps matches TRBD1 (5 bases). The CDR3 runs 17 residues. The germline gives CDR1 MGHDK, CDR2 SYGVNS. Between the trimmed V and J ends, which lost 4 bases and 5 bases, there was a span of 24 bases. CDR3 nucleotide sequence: TGTGCCAGCAGTGCAATCCTTCGACTTCAGGGTTCCCACGAGCAGTACTTC. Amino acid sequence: CASSAILRLQGSHEQYF.

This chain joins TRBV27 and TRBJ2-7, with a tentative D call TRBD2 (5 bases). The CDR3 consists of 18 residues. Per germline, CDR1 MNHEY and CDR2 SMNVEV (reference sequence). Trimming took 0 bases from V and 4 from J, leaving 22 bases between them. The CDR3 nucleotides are TGTGCCAGCAGTTTATCGAGGGTTAGTGGGCCCCGGGGTTACGAGCAGTACTTC. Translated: CASSLSRVSGPRGYEQYF.

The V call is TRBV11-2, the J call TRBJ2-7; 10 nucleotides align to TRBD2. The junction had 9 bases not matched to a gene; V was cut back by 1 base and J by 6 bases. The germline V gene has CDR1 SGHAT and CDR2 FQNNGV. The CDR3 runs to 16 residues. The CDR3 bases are TGTGCCAGCAGCTTAGCGAGGACTAGCGGATACCGCGAGCAGTACTTC. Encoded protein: CASSLARTSGYREQYF.

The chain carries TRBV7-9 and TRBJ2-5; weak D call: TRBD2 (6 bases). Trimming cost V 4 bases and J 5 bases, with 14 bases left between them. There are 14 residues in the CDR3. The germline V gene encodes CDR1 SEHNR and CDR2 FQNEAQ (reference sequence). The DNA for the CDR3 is TGTGCCAGCAGCTCCCCTCGGCGGGGCGAGACCCAGTACTTC. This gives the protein CASSSPRRGETQYF.

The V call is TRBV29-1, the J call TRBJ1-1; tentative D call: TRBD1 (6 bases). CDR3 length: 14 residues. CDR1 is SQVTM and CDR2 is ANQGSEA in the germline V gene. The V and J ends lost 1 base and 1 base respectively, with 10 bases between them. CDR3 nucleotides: TGCAGCGTTGAAGTACGGGGGGCGAACACTGAAGCTTTCTTT. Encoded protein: CSVEVRGANTEAFF. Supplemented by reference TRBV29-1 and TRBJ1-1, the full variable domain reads SAVISQKPSRDICQRGTSLTIQCQVDSQVTMMFWYRQQPGQSLTLIATANQGSEATYESGFVIDKFPISRPNLTFSTLTVSNMSPEDSSIYLCSVEVRGANTEAFFGQGTRLTVV.

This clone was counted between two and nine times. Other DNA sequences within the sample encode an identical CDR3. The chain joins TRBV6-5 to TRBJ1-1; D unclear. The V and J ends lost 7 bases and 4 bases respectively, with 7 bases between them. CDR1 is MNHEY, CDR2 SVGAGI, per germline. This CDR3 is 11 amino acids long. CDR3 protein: CASTGGTEAFF. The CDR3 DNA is TGTGCCAGCACGGGTGGCACTGAAGCTTTCTTT.